The present T cell receptor (beta chain) was sequenced within a study of blood T cell repertoires in COVID-19 (TCRdb year 2020). The study in broad terms: Collaborator samples came from the United States, Italy and Spain and covered acute and convalescent phases of COVID-19. The sample metadata nearly always contained a de-identified subject ID, COVID-19 status, age in years and sex. The repertoires were released in a freely available public database intended as a resource for research on the immune response to SARS-CoV-2. Where HLA class I and class II types were available, the types were taken from metadata supplied by the sample provider, not from assay-based typing. Deeply sampled blood TCRbeta repertoires from subjects exposed to, actively infected with, or recovered from COVID-19 were included in the dataset. Samples came from the ongoing ImmuneRACE study (first 160 participants) plus 1,254 subjects from 6 global collaborators. The prospective study material was composed of cDNA or gDNA derived from T cells, B-cell-depleted T cells, or PBMCs.

A word on this clone: Its antigen is not yet known. Base qualities are missing; no much larger clone stands one base away.

The collaborating institutions used their own protocols to collect whole blood in K2EDTA tubes. For TCRbeta analysis, collaborators shipped samples in one of three forms: frozen whole blood, isolated PBMCs, or DNA extracted from either of those sample types. The CDR3 spans 14 residues, from the cysteine through the phenylalanine. Of all the DNA, just the CDR3 is kept, 42 bases in frame from base 1. Trimming accounts for 0 bases at V and 3 bases at J, while the number of junction bases matched to no gene is 1. Based on the germline V gene, the CDR1 and CDR2 sequences are SGHAT and FQNNGV. The immunoSEQ Assay, a bias-controlled multiplex PCR, was used to amplify TCRbeta CDR3 regions from genomic DNA. The authors' analysis ran thus. Nucleated cell counts per sample were estimated from amplification of reference gene primers within the assay. To quantify the absolute abundance of each unique TCRbeta CDR3 rearrangement, sequence reads were collapsed and filtered. For each sample, productive Simpson clonality was calculated as the square root of Simpson's diversity index across productive rearrangements. TCRdb's version of the immuneACCESS table is confined to in-frame rearrangements and falls short of the full clone set. An unresolved V gene accounts for under half of the shortfall where checked; the remainder is of unknown origin. The DNA was the basis for D and trimming; V, J and clone size are from that table. The sample profile shows roughly 100,000 clones; 87% of them were found once. The ten largest clones represent roughly 15% of the sample.

What the study reported, not specific to this receptor: How much clinical and demographic metadata was included differed by source and by participant, and the metadata was provided uncurated.

The rearrangement joined TRBV11-2 to TRBJ2-7; a stretch of 8 junction bases matches TRBD2. The TCR was taken from a man in his fifties or sixties with acute or convalescent COVID-19. Sequenced material: peripheral blood. The CDR3 reads CASSLDGRVYEQYF. The sequenced DNA is TGTGCCAGCAGCTTAGACGGGAGGGTCTACGAGCAGTACTTC.